The 25 T cell receptor beta chains in this list originate from one sample, sequenced in a study of cytomegalovirus exposure and HLA in healthy donors. PCR amplification relied on 60 Vbeta primers (plus 13 Jbeta primers). Using immunoSEQ multiplex PCR, the repertoire was profiled, and TCRdb retains in-frame clones only, with some absent. Recorded here are some 130,000 clones; the top ten clones represent about 1.8%. Sequenced sample: PBMCs. The receptor set was obtained from a man aged 18-30 years in good health and CMV-seronegative.

The gene calls are TRBV2 and TRBJ2-5; TRBD2 matches at 8 bases. The germline gives CDR1 SNHLY, CDR2 FYNNEI. The CDR3 has 13 residues. Trimming removed 2 bases from V and 4 bases from J; junction bases left unmatched: 0. CDR3 amino acids: CASSELAGETQYF. The CDR3 DNA is TGTGCCAGCAGTGAACTAGCGGGAGAGACCCAGTACTTC.

The V call is TRBV28, the J call TRBJ2-7, with 11 bases aligning to TRBD1. The CDR3 extends over 13 amino acids. Germline CDR1 and CDR2: MDHEN and SYDVKM. V trimming: 8 bases; J trimming: 7 bases; junction bases outside the gene matches: 7. CDR3 region: CASHGQGAREQYF. The CDR3 coding sequence is TGTGCCAGCCACGGACAGGGGGCAAGGGAGCAGTACTTC. Full variable domain (rest looked up from reference TRBV28 and TRBJ2-7): DVKVTQSSRYLVKRTGEKVFLECVQDMDHENMFWYRQDPGLGLRLIYFSYDVKMKEKGDIPEGYSVSREKKERFSLILESASTNQTSMYLCASHGQGAREQYFGPGTRLTVT.

V gene TRBV27 combines with J gene TRBJ2-5; D ambiguous. Trimming pared 5 bases from V and 1 base from J, leaving 11 bases between. CDR3 length: 14 amino acids. Germline lookup yields CDR1 MNHEY and CDR2 SMNVEV (reference sequence). Written as DNA, the CDR3 is TGTGCCAGCAGTACACTACCGGCCCAAGAGACCCAGTACTTC. Amino acids: CASSTLPAQETQYF.

V is TRBV28 and J is TRBJ2-7, with D perhaps TRBD1 (6 bases). CDR1 and CDR2 from the germline V gene are MDHEN and SYDVKM. The germline V and J ends were trimmed by 8 bases and 5 bases, with 10 bases remaining between them. The CDR3 spans 11 residues. As DNA, the CDR3 is TGTGCCAGCCGACAGGACAACGAGCAGTACTTC. It codes for CASRQDNEQYF.

The genes are TRBV23-1 and TRBJ1-4; maybe TRBD1 (5 bases). TRBV23-1 is sorted into the ORF group, with uncertain function. The CDR3 length is 18 residues. V lost 4 bases, J lost 1 base, and 19 bases lay in between. The chain's CDR3 is CASSRGPWALRTNEKLFF. The CDR3 DNA is TGCGCCAGCAGTCGGGGCCCCTGGGCCCTCCGAACTAATGAAAAACTGTTTTTT.

The chain uses TRBV7-2 and TRBJ1-5; D uncertain. This CDR3 contains 14 residues. Germline lookup yields CDR1 SGHTA and CDR2 FQGNSA. V lost 1 base and J lost 2, with 6 bases in between. The CDR3 region has the DNA TGTGCCAGCAGCTTAGTAGAAGGCAATCAGCCCCAGCATTTT. It codes for CASSLVEGNQPQHF.

The V and J genes are TRBV19 and TRBJ1-4, with D tentatively TRBD1 (6 bases). V lost 4 bases and J lost 6, with 21 bases in between. This CDR3 is built from 17 residues. The germline gives CDR1 LNHDA, CDR2 SQIVND (reference sequence). CDR3 sequence (DNA): TGTGCCAGTAGTAGCATCGCTACAGGGTTCGGAGATGAAAAACTGTTTTTT. This sequence encodes CASSSIATGFGDEKLFF.

The rearrangement links TRBV9 to TRBJ1-5; maybe TRBD1 (5 bases). The CDR3 has 14 residues. V dropped 3 bases and J dropped 0 bases, with 7 bases sitting between them. CDR1 is SGDLS, CDR2 YYNGEE, per germline. The CDR3, as DNA: TGTGCCAGCAGCGGGAGGGGTAGCAATCAGCCCCAGCATTTT. This sequence encodes CASSGRGSNQPQHF.

The rearrangement links TRBV19 to TRBJ2-3; 10 bases agree with TRBD1. The CDR3 contains 15 residues. The V gene's germline CDR1 is LNHDA and CDR2 SQIVND (reference sequence). With V trimmed by 3 bases and J by 2 bases, 2 bases remained unmatched. The CDR3 loop is CASSIGTGDTDTQYF. CDR3 in DNA: TGTGCCAGTAGTATCGGGACAGGGGACACAGATACGCAGTATTTT.

The chain couples TRBV27 to TRBJ1-6, with TRBD1 as a possible D gene (5 bases). The V end lost 6 bases, the J end lost 10 bases, and 19 bases lay between the germline ends. The CDR3 has 15 residues. Per the germline V gene, CDR1 is MNHEY and CDR2 is SMNVEV (reference sequence). The CDR3 DNA reads as TGTGCCAGCAGACCCAGCGCGGGGCTTGGATCACCCCTCCACTTT. Translated, it gives CASRPSAGLGSPLHF.

The V and J genes are TRBV7-8 and TRBJ2-7, with 8 bases matching TRBD2. The germline V gene encodes CDR1 SGHVS and CDR2 FQNEAQ. With V trimmed by 0 bases and J by 5 bases, 6 bases remained unmatched. The CDR3 loop spans 15 amino acids. The CDR3 protein is CASSLASGGPNEQYF. In DNA form, the CDR3 reads TGTGCCAGCAGCTTAGCCTCGGGGGGGCCGAACGAGCAGTACTTC.

V and J are TRBV6-5 and TRBJ1-2; 7 nucleotides agree with TRBD1. This CDR3 region has 12 residues. Germline loops: CDR1 MNHEY, CDR2 SVGAGI. V shed 4 bases, J shed 7 bases, and the junction held 3 bases outside the gene matches. CDR3 nucleotides: TGTGCCAGCAGTTCCTCAGGGGGTGGCTACACCTTC. This sequence encodes CASSSSGGGYTF.

The V call is TRBV11-2, the J call TRBJ1-4, with unresolved D. V lost 7 bases and J lost 2, with 17 bases in between. Germline values: CDR1 SGHAT, CDR2 FQNNGV. This CDR3 comprises 16 residues. The CDR3 nucleotides are TGTGCCAGCACCCGCGGGCCCCAGTTGACTAATGAAAAACTGTTTTTT. Its protein product is CASTRGPQLTNEKLFF.

This chain links TRBV6-1 with TRBJ2-7; D remains unclear. Per the germline V gene, CDR1 is MNHNS and CDR2 is SASEGT. V was pared by 2 bases and J by 6 bases, with 11 bases between. The CDR3 has 13 amino acids. In DNA form, the CDR3 reads TGTGCCAGCAGTGAATCTGGCCTTACCGAGCAGTACTTC. Translating gives CASSESGLTEQYF.

The genes are TRBV27 and TRBJ1-2, with D perhaps TRBD1 (6 bases). The V end was cut by 6 bases, the J end by 2 bases, with 13 bases between. The CDR3 runs 14 residues. CDR1 MNHEY and CDR2 SMNVEV come from the germline V gene (reference sequence). DNA of the CDR3: TGTGCCAGCAGCGAACAGGGAGGGAACTATGGCTACACCTTC. Translated: CASSEQGGNYGYTF.

The chain couples TRBV7-3 to TRBJ2-7; possibly TRBD2 for D (5 bases). CDR3 length: 13 residues. The germline CDR1 and CDR2 sequences are SGHTA and FQGTGA. The V end was cut by 2 bases, the J end by 4 bases, with 9 bases between. In DNA form, the CDR3 reads TGTGCCAGCAGCTTATTTGGCGGGTACGAGCAGTACTTC. Translation: CASSLFGGYEQYF. Full variable domain (remainder filled in from reference TRBV7-3 and TRBJ2-7): GAGVSQTPSNKVTEKGKYVELRCDPISGHTALYWYRQSLGQGPEFLIYFQGTGAADDSGLPNDRFFAVRPEGSVSTLKIQRTERGDSAVYLCASSLFGGYEQYFGPGTRLTVT.

The V gene is TRBV6-4, the J gene TRBJ1-1; D is perhaps TRBD1 (5 bases). V was pared by 6 bases and J by 5 bases, with 13 bases between. Germline V gene data show CDR1 as MRHNA and CDR2 as SNTAGT. This CDR3 comprises 13 residues. For the CDR3, the DNA is TGTGCCAGCAGCGAATGGCAGGGAACTGAAGCTTTCTTT. Protein sequence: CASSEWQGTEAFF.

The chain employs TRBV11-3 and TRBJ1-3; tentatively, D is TRBD1 (5 bases). V was cut by 2 bases and J by 4 bases, with 15 bases left in between. This CDR3 is 16 amino acids long. CDR1 SGHNT and CDR2 YENEEA come from the germline V gene. The DNA of the CDR3 is TGTGCCAGCAGCTTATTATCCAGGGCGAGAGGAAACACCATATATTTT. This encodes CASSLLSRARGNTIYF.

V and J are TRBV5-6 and TRBJ1-1; D perhaps matches TRBD1 (5 bases). Germline V CDR1 and CDR2: SGHDT, YYEEEE. The CDR3 has 14 residues. V was cut by 3 bases and J by 4 bases, with 13 bases left in between. Here the CDR3 DNA reads TGTGCCAGCAGCTCCACGGGTCAGGGCACTGAAGCTTTCTTT. Protein product: CASSSTGQGTEAFF.

The rearrangement joins TRBV7-2 to TRBJ2-1; TRBD2 matches at 11 bases. The CDR3 loop spans 16 amino acids. Germline CDR1 and CDR2: SGHTA and FQGNSA. With 4 bases clipped from V and 5 bases from J, the junction kept 7 bases outside the gene matches. The CDR3 region has the DNA TGTGCCAGCAGCTCCTCCGGGACTAGCGGAAACAATGAGCAGTTCTTC. This sequence encodes CASSSSGTSGNNEQFF.

The chain recombines TRBV18 with TRBJ2-3; 10 positions match TRBD2. CDR3 length: 16 residues. V lost 8 bases to trimming and J lost 4 bases; unmatched junction nucleotides: 12. Germline assignment: CDR1 KGHSH and CDR2 LQKENI. This chain's CDR3 is CASPPSGRSVPDTQYF. CDR3 coding DNA: TGTGCCAGCCCCCCTAGCGGGAGATCCGTCCCAGATACGCAGTATTTT.

The rearrangement joins TRBV11-3 to TRBJ2-1, with 9 bases matching TRBD2. Germline CDR1 reads SGHNT; CDR2 reads YENEEA. This CDR3 is 17 amino acids long. The trim removed 3 bases at V and 4 bases at J, leaving 10 bases unmatched. In DNA, the CDR3 is TGTGCCAGCAGCTTGGGCGGGGGGGCCAGTAGTTACAATGAGCAGTTCTTC. It encodes CASSLGGGASSYNEQFF.

The chain is built from TRBV11-3 and TRBJ2-4; 7 bases fit TRBD2. The CDR3 spans 16 residues. The V gene's germline CDR1 is SGHNT and CDR2 YENEEA. J lost 3 bases, V lost 0 bases, and 5 bases had no gene match. The CDR3 region has the DNA TGTGCCAGCAGCTTAGAGAGCCTAGCGGTCAAAAACATTCAGTACTTC. Protein product: CASSLESLAVKNIQYF. The full variable domain, its missing parts supplied by reference TRBV11-3 and TRBJ2-4, is EAGVVQSPRYKIIEKKQPVAFWCNPISGHNTLYWYLQNLGQGPELLIRYENEEAVDDSQLPKDRFSAERLKGVDSTLKIQPAELGDSAVYLCASSLESLAVKNIQYFGAGTRLSVL.

The chain has TRBV27 and TRBJ1-2, with D possibly being TRBD1 (6 bases). With 3 bases removed from V and 7 bases from J, the gap between germline ends came to 15 bases. Germline V gene lookup returns CDR1 MNHEY and CDR2 SMNVEV (reference sequence). The CDR3 has 14 amino acids. The CDR3, as DNA: TGTGCCAGCAGTTTCCGGCCCCAAGGGGGTGGCTACACCTTC. Protein sequence: CASSFRPQGGGYTF.

The chain recombines TRBV15 with TRBJ2-5; 7 bases are a match to TRBD2. The germline V gene encodes CDR1 LNHNV and CDR2 YYDKDF (reference sequence). The CDR3 consists of 15 residues. Unmatched junction bases numbered 7, after V lost 4 bases and J lost 2 bases. CDR3: CATSKFASGQETQYF. CDR3 bases: TGTGCCACCAGCAAATTCGCTAGCGGACAAGAGACCCAGTACTTC.